This entry lists 26 T cell receptor beta chains sequenced from one sample in a study of T cell clonality in common variable immunodeficiency. Repertoires were generated with immunoSEQ multiplex PCR, while TCRdb's copy carries only in-frame clones and drops some. Captured here are roughly 58,000 clones, none seen once; the top ten comprise roughly 5.9%. The sample comprised peripheral blood mononuclear cells. The receptors were sampled from a person aged 18-70 years in good health.

Details on this clone: The sequenced fragment ends 3 residues before the CDR3 boundary, so the rest is inferred from the germline J gene. The chain recombines TRBV19 with TRBJ1-5; D perhaps matches TRBD1 (5 bases). Trimming took off 6 bases at V and 2 bases at J, with 20 bases between the two ends. The CDR3 sequence is 17 residues long. Germline values: CDR1 LNHDA, CDR2 SQIVND (reference sequence). The CDR3 is CASRIDRLGAGNQPQHF. The DNA read from the CDR3 is TGTGCCAGTAGAATCGACAGACTAGGTGCGGGCAATCAGCCC.

This clone appeared many times. The read terminates 3 residues ahead of where the CDR3 ends, so the germline J gene completes it. The chain links TRBV10-3 to TRBJ1-1; 9 bases map to TRBD1. Germline CDR1 ENHRY, CDR2 SYGVKD. J was trimmed by 2 bases and V by 11 bases; bases with no gene match: 9. This CDR3 is 14 amino acids long. CDR3 DNA, as far as it was read: TGTGCCTCTACCGGGACAGGGAGAAACACTGAA. Its protein product is CASTGTGRNTE. The whole CDR3 protein is CASTGTGRNTEAFF.

This clone was seen repeatedly, ten times or more. The covered CDR3 bases are TGCAGTGCTAGAGCTAGCGGGAGTCCAGATACG. Residues: CSARASGSPDT. The entire CDR3 protein reads CSARASGSPDTQYF. J is TRBJ2-3 and V is TRBV20-1, with 10 bases matching TRBD2. The read finishes 3 residues shy of the CDR3 end, and the germline J gene is used to complete it. Germline CDR1 is DFQATT and CDR2 is SNEGSKA (reference sequence). The V gene end was trimmed by 1 base and the J gene end by 4 bases; junction bases not matched to a gene: 2. CDR3 length: 14 residues.

This clone showed up many times. The CDR3 is cut off 3 residues early in the read; its end comes from the germline J gene. The chain has TRBV5-1 and TRBJ2-2, with TRBD2 identical over 8 bases. Losses at the gene ends were 5 bases for V and 5 bases for J; bases not matched to a gene: 11. This CDR3 spans 16 amino acids. CDR1 is SGHRS, CDR2 YFSETQ, per germline. The sequenced CDR3 bases are TGCGCCAGCAGAAGGCTACTAGCGGAGGCAACCGGGGAG. This gives the protein CASRRLLAEATGE. In full, the CDR3 is CASRRLLAEATGELFF.

This clone was picked up many times. The read ends 3 residues early relative to the CDR3; the germline J gene fills the gap. V and J are TRBV30 and TRBJ1-6, with TRBD1 identical over 7 bases. The V gene's germline CDR1 is GTSNPN and CDR2 SVGIG (reference sequence). There are 14 residues in the CDR3. The V and J ends lost 2 bases and 5 bases, in that order; junction bases with no gene match: 3. The CDR3 region is CAWSRGTDNSPLHF. The CDR3 DNA, read in part, is TGTGCCTGGAGTCGAGGGACAGATAATTCACCC.

The sample holds many counts of this clone. Sequencing ends 3 residues short of the CDR3 end; the germline J gene provides the rest. This chain connects TRBV2 to TRBJ2-1; no clear D gene. Germline CDR1 SNHLY, CDR2 FYNNEI. With 6 bases removed from V and 9 bases from J, the gap between germline ends came to 12 bases. This CDR3 has 12 residues. CDR3 sequence reads: CASSKSKSEQFF. Partial CDR3 DNA: TGTGCCAGCAGCAAAAGCAAGAGTGAG.

A few counts support this clone. The sequenced fragment ends 3 residues before the CDR3 boundary, so the rest is inferred from the germline J gene. This chain joins TRBV19 and TRBJ1-5; D gene ambiguous. With 1 base removed from V and 2 bases from J, the gap between germline ends came to 9 bases. Germline CDR1 reads LNHDA; CDR2 reads SQIVND (reference sequence). The CDR3 has 15 residues. CDR3 amino acids: CASSIGGSRNQPQHF. The CDR3 DNA, read in part, is TGTGCCAGTAGTATAGGAGGGTCCCGCAATCAGCCC.

Many counts were recorded for this clone. From the germline J gene comes the end of the CDR3, since the read stops 3 residues before it. J is TRBJ2-7 and V is TRBV5-5; D unresolved. The CDR3 is 14 residues long. V gave up 2 bases and J gave up 3 bases, with 12 bases separating them. Per germline, CDR1 SGHKS and CDR2 YYEKEE (reference sequence). CDR3 loop: CASSFGPKGYEQYF. The part of the CDR3 DNA that was read is TGTGCCAGCAGCTTTGGTCCAAAAGGCTACGAG. Supplemented by reference TRBV5-5 and TRBJ2-7, the full variable domain reads DAGVTQSPTHLIKTRGQQVTLRCSPISGHKSVSWYQQVLGQGPQFIFQYYEKEERGRGNFPDRFSARQFPNYSSELNVNALLLGDSALYLCASSFGPKGYEQYFGPGTRLTVT.

There are many counts of this clone. The CDR3 goes on 3 residues after the read ends, and that part is filled in from the germline J gene. V gene TRBV10-3 combines with J gene TRBJ2-3; TRBD1 matches at 8 bases. Germline V gene sequence: CDR1 ENHRY, CDR2 SYGVKD. Trimming at V came to 8 bases and at J to 0 bases, leaving 7 bases not matched to a gene. CDR3 length: 15 residues. The CDR3 DNA, read in part, is TGTGCCATCGGCGGACAGGGATTTAGCACAGATACG. This translates into CAIGGQGFSTDT. The complete CDR3 reads CAIGGQGFSTDTQYF.

This clone was picked up a small number of times. The sequenced part of the CDR3 DNA is TGTGCCAGCAGTGAAAATATCTTTGAG. Translating gives CASSENIFE. Given in full, the CDR3 is CASSENIFEQFF. The chain links TRBV2 to TRBJ2-1, with unresolved D. The CDR3 end lies 3 residues beyond the end of the read and is filled in from the germline J gene. CDR1 and CDR2 (germline): SNHLY, FYNNEI. CDR3 length: 12 residues. V gave up 2 bases and J gave up 9 bases, with 8 bases separating them.

At least ten counts were recorded for this clone. The CDR3 goes on 3 residues after the read ends, and that part is filled in from the germline J gene. This chain links TRBV15 with TRBJ2-3, with 9 bases lining up with TRBD2. V lost 0 bases to trimming and J lost 6 bases; unmatched junction nucleotides: 7. This CDR3 spans 16 amino acids. The germline V gene has CDR1 LNHNV and CDR2 YYDKDF (reference sequence). CDR3 loop: CATSRDGSGSLDTQYF. The covered CDR3 bases are TGTGCCACCAGCAGAGATGGTAGCGGGAGCCTTGATACG.

This clone has ten or more counts. Read data end 3 residues before the CDR3 end; the end is taken from the germline J gene. J is TRBJ2-5 and V is TRBV9, with 10 positions matching TRBD2. This CDR3 region has 15 residues. V was pared by 4 bases and J by 2 bases, with 5 bases of the junction left unmatched. Germline assignment: CDR1 SGDLS and CDR2 YYNGEE. The CDR3 loop is CASSPWTSGQETQYF. The DNA read from the CDR3 is TGTGCCAGCAGCCCTTGGACTAGCGGACAAGAGACC.

This clone was recorded many times. From the germline J gene comes the end of the CDR3, since the read stops 3 residues before it. The chain carries TRBV6-4 and TRBJ2-1, with D possibly TRBD1 on 5 matching bases. Trimming left V 2 bases short and J 5 bases short, with 10 bases between. In germline, CDR1 is MRHNA, CDR2 SNTAGT. The CDR3 extends over 14 amino acids. Partial CDR3 DNA: TGTGCCAGCAGTGACATGTGGACAAACAATGAG. Protein sequence: CASSDMWTNNE. The whole CDR3 reads CASSDMWTNNEQFF.

The table lists this clone with many counts. From the germline J gene comes the end of the CDR3, since the read stops 3 residues before it. V and J are TRBV18 and TRBJ1-1, with D unresolved. The V gene lost 2 bases and the J gene lost 0 bases, with 10 bases spanning the gap. Germline CDR1 KGHSH, CDR2 LQKENI. This CDR3 is 15 amino acids long. The CDR3 spells CASSPLKDMNTEAFF. The CDR3 DNA, read in part, is TGTGCCAGCTCACCATTAAAAGACATGAACACTGAA. Combining the CDR3 with reference TRBV18 and TRBJ1-1 gives the whole variable domain NAGVMQNPRHLVRRRGQEARLRCSPMKGHSHVYWYRQLPEEGLKFMVYLQKENIIDESGMPKERFSAEFPKEGPSILRIQQVVRGDSAAYFCASSPLKDMNTEAFFGQGTRLTVV.

This clone was counted many times. The sequenced fragment ends 3 residues before the CDR3 boundary, so the rest is inferred from the germline J gene. The chain is built from TRBV20-1 and TRBJ2-7; 11 positions agree with TRBD2. The V segment lost 7 bases and the J segment 4 bases; nucleotides outside the gene matches: 9. Germline V gives CDR1 DFQATT, CDR2 SNEGSKA (reference sequence). The CDR3 extends over 14 amino acids. The CDR3 bases that were read are TGCAGTGTCCAGGTAGCGGGAGGGTCTTACGAG. Its protein is CSVQVAGGSYE. The complete CDR3 reads CSVQVAGGSYEQYF.

In this sample, this clone turned up many times. The CDR3 is cut off 3 residues early in the read; its end comes from the germline J gene. The chain joins TRBV11-2 to TRBJ2-7, with D perhaps matching TRBD2 (5 bases). Germline-derived CDR1 and CDR2 are SGHAT and FQNNGV. Between the trimmed V and J ends, which lost 1 base and 5 bases, there was a span of 9 bases. The length of the CDR3 is 13 residues. The CDR3 region is CASSLGSRDEQYF. The sequenced CDR3 bases are TGTGCCAGCAGCTTAGGATCGAGGGACGAG.

This clone was seen many times. The read gets to within 3 residues of the CDR3 end, and the germline J gene fills in the rest. The chain is built from TRBV19 and TRBJ1-1; D not resolved. Trimming removed 3 bases from V and 2 bases from J, with 13 bases in between. This CDR3 comprises 15 residues. Germline CDR1 LNHDA, CDR2 SQIVND (reference sequence). CDR3 loop: CASSILPIYNTEAFF. The part of the CDR3 DNA that was read is TGTGCCAGTAGTATCCTACCGATTTATAACACTGAA.

This clone showed up many times. The read ends 3 residues early relative to the CDR3; the germline J gene fills the gap. V and J are TRBV29-1 and TRBJ1-4; possibly TRBD1 for D (6 bases). V gave up 7 bases and J gave up 6 bases, with 18 bases separating them. In germline, CDR1 is SQVTM, CDR2 ANQGSEA. The CDR3 contains 14 residues. CDR3: CSAGGGRKDEKLFF. CDR3 DNA, as far as it was read: TGCAGCGCTGGAGGGGGTCGTAAGGATGAAAAA.

This clone counts as medium-sized. The read halts 3 residues ahead of the CDR3 end, with the missing end drawn from the germline J gene. V usage is TRBV20-1 and J usage is TRBJ2-3; 11 bases agree with TRBD2. Germline CDR1 is DFQATT and CDR2 is SNEGSKA (reference sequence). The CDR3 has 15 residues. After removal of 1 base from V and 3 bases from J, the junction contained 3 bases not matched to a gene. CDR3 loop: CSARVLAGVTDTQYF. The DNA read from the CDR3 is TGCAGTGCTAGAGTACTAGCGGGAGTGACAGATACG.

This clone was recorded at least ten times. Coverage ceases 3 residues before the CDR3 finishes, and the germline J gene fills in the end. The chain employs TRBV14 and TRBJ2-7; 14 bases match TRBD2. Germline CDR1 is SGHDN and CDR2 is FVKESK. The CDR3 spans 15 residues. V dropped 4 bases and J dropped 3; count of bases not matched to a gene: 2. This chain's CDR3 is CASSPGLAGVYEQYF. The part of the CDR3 DNA that was read is TGTGCCAGCAGCCCGGGACTAGCGGGGGTCTACGAG.

This clone has at least ten counts. The read falls 3 residues short of the CDR3 end, and the missing part is taken from the germline J gene. The V and J genes are TRBV20-1 and TRBJ1-2; no firm D call. This CDR3 comprises 13 residues. Trimming removed 3 bases from V and 5 bases from J, with 13 bases in between. Per the germline V gene, CDR1 is DFQATT and CDR2 is SNEGSKA (reference sequence). Here the CDR3 reads CSASSLPVYGYTF. The part of the CDR3 DNA that was read is TGCAGTGCTAGTTCCCTACCGGTGTATGGC.

This clone was seen at least ten times. The read ends 3 residues early relative to the CDR3; the germline J gene fills the gap. The chain employs TRBV20-1 and TRBJ2-2, with 9 bases aligning to TRBD2. CDR3 length equals 17 residues. V shed 0 bases, J shed 7 bases, and the junction held 12 bases outside the gene matches. CDR1 DFQATT and CDR2 SNEGSKA come from the germline V gene (reference sequence). The CDR3 DNA, read in part, is TGCAGTGCTAGAGATCCGAGGGCGGGAGGGCCACTCGGGGAG. Translation: CSARDPRAGGPLGE. The complete CDR3 sequence is CSARDPRAGGPLGELFF.

Ten or more counts support this clone. The missing CDR3 end, 3 residues past where the read stops, is filled in from the germline J gene. The chain combines TRBV7-3 with TRBJ2-3; 15 bases fit TRBD2. The CDR3 has 17 amino acids. Per germline, CDR1 SGHTA and CDR2 FQGTGA. V shed 5 bases and J 3 bases; nucleotides not matched to a gene: 6. The CDR3 here is CASSGPGTSGRTDTQYF. The sequenced CDR3 bases are TGTGCCAGCAGCGGACCCGGGACTAGCGGGAGGACAGATACG. Based on the CDR3 plus reference TRBV7-3 and TRBJ2-3, the full variable domain is GAGVSQTPSNKVTEKGKYVELRCDPISGHTALYWYRQSLGQGPEFLIYFQGTGAADDSGLPNDRFFAVRPEGSVSTLKIQRTERGDSAVYLCASSGPGTSGRTDTQYFGPGTRLTVL.

In its sample, this clone was seen many times. The read stops 3 residues short of the end of the CDR3; the missing end is completed from the germline J gene. J is TRBJ2-1 and V is TRBV29-1, with TRBD2 identical over 8 bases. The germline V gene encodes CDR1 SQVTM and CDR2 ANQGSEA. Unmatched junction bases numbered 5, after V lost 7 bases and J lost 6 bases. This CDR3 has 12 amino acids. CDR3 amino acids: CSGGTRSNEQFF. The CDR3 bases that were read are TGCAGCGGGGGGACTAGGAGCAATGAG.

Ten or more counts support this clone. The read ends 3 residues early relative to the CDR3; the germline J gene fills the gap. V gene TRBV30 combines with J gene TRBJ1-3, with D tentatively TRBD1 (6 bases). Germline V CDR1 and CDR2: GTSNPN, SVGIG (reference sequence). There are 14 residues in the CDR3. The germline V and J ends were trimmed by 6 bases and 8 bases, with 20 bases remaining between them. The CDR3 spells CACPRGGQSDTIYF. The CDR3 bases that were read are TGTGCCTGCCCCAGGGGTGGTCAGTCGGACACC.

This clone was picked up many times. Read data end 3 residues before the CDR3 end; the end is taken from the germline J gene. The chain combines TRBV19 with TRBJ2-1, with D perhaps matching TRBD1 (5 bases). The CDR3 loop spans 15 amino acids. Per the germline V gene, CDR1 is LNHDA and CDR2 is SQIVND (reference sequence). V lost 0 bases and J lost 5, with 11 bases in between. The sequenced CDR3 bases are TGTGCCAGTAGTATAGAAAGGGGCCCCAACAATGAG. Translation: CASSIERGPNNE. The complete CDR3 reads CASSIERGPNNEQFF.